This section outlines one TCR beta chain sequence together with its context. Germline lookup yields CDR1 SGHRS and CDR2 YFSETQ. CDR3 length: 15 residues. V lost 0 bases to trimming and J lost 4 bases; unmatched junction nucleotides: 4. This entry is derived from a study of blood T cell repertoires in COVID-19. This table comes from immunoSEQ multiplex PCR, and its TCRdb copy is limited to in-frame clones, with some not included. The sample gives about 84,000 clones, about 68% of which show up once; 5% to 6% is in the top ten. This receptor was identified in a man aged 45-65 years with active or convalescent COVID-19. The rearrangement joins TRBV5-1 to TRBJ2-1; 7 bases are shared with TRBD2. The material sequenced was peripheral blood. The CDR3 protein is CASSLAGGTYNEQFF. The DNA for the CDR3 is TGCGCCAGCAGCTTGGCCGGGGGGACTTACAATGAGCAGTTCTTC.